This T cell receptor beta chain stems from a study of PD-1 blockade in classical Hodgkin lymphoma. TCRdb keeps only in-frame clones here, not all; method: immunoSEQ multiplex PCR. The table has more than 40,000 clones, 76% seen once; the top ten hold 20% to 25%. Patients all relapsed after autologous stem cell transplantation, and there was variation in brentuximab vedotin exposure. Germline loops: CDR1 SGHVS, CDR2 FQNEAQ. The CDR3 loop spans 14 amino acids. Trimming stripped 0 bases from V and 5 bases from J, with 10 bases between. The specimen comprised peripheral blood mononuclear cells (PBMCs), sampled at baseline. The rearrangement joins TRBV7-8 to TRBJ1-1; maybe TRBD1 (5 bases). The receptor was isolated from a human donor with classical Hodgkin lymphoma. CDR3 nucleotide sequence: TGTGCCAGCAGCTTAGCGCCAGGGCGAACTGAAGCTTTCTTT. Translation: CASSLAPGRTEAFF.